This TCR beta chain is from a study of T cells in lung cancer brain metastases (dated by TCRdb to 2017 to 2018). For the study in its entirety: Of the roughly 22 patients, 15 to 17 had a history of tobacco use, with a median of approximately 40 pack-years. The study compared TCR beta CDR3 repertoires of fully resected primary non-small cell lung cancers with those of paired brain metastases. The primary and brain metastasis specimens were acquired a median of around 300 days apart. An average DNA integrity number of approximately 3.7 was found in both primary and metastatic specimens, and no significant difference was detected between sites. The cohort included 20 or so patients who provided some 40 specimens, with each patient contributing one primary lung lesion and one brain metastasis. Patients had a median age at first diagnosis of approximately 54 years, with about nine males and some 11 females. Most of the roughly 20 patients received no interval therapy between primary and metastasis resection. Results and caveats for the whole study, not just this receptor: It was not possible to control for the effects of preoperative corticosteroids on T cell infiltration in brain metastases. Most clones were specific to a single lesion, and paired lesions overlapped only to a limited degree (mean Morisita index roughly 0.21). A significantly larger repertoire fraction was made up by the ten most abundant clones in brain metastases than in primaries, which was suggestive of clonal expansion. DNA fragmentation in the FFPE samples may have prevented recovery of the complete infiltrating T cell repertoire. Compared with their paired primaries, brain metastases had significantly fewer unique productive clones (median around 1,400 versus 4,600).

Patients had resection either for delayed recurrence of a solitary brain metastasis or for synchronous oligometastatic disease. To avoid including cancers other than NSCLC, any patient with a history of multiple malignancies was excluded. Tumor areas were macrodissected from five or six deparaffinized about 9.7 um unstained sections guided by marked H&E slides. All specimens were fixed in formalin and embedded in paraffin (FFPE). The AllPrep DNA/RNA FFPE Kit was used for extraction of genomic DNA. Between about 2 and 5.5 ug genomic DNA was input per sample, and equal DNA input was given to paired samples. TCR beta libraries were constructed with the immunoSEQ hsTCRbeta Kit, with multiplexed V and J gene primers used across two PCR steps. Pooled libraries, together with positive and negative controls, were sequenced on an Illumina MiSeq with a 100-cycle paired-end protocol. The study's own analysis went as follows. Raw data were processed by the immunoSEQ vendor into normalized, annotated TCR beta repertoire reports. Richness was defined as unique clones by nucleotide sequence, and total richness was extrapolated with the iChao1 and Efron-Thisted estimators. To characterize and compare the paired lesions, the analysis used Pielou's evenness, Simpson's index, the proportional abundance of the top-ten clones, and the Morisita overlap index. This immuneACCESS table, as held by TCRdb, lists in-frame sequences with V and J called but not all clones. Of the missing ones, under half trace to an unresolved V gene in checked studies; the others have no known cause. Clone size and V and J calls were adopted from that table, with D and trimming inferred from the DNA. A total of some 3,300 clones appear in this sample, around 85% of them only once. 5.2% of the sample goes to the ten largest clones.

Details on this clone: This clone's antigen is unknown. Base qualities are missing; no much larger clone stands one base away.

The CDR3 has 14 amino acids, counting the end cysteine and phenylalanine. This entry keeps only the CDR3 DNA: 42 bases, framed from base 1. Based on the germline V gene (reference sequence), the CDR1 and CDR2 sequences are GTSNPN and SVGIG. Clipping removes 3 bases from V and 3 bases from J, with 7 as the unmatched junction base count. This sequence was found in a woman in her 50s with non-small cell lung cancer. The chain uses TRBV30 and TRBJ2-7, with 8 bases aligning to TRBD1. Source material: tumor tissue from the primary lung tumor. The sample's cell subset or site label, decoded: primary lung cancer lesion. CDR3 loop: CAWRTRDRYYEQYF. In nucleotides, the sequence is TGTGCCTGGAGGACCCGGGACAGGTACTACGAGCAGTACTTC.